In this sample, the clone carrying this TCR beta chain turned up once. This entry comes from a study of blood T cell repertoires in COVID-19. Study overall: The United States, Italy and Spain were the sources of the acute and convalescent COVID-19 samples. In each case, the material was cDNA or gDNA derived from T cells, B-cell-depleted T cells, or PBMCs.

The germline V gene encodes CDR1 MNHEY and CDR2 SVGEGT. CDR3 size: 16 residues. J lost 5 bases, V lost 2 bases, and 11 bases had no gene match. Original methodology: Estimated nucleated cell counts came from reference gene primer amplification. Method: immunoSEQ multiplex PCR; TCRdb's copy keeps in-frame clones and lacks some. V, J and clone size reflect that table, while D and trimming were determined from the DNA. This sample has about 280,000 clones, with nearly 90% found just once. This sequence joins TRBV6-2 or TRBV6-3 and TRBJ2-7, with 8 nucleotides matching TRBD1. The sequence was collected from a man aged 18 to 29 with active or convalescent COVID-19. The sample was peripheral blood. CDR3 coding DNA: TGTGCCAGCAGTTACGATGGGCCAGGGGGCCCCCACGAGCAGTACTTC. The encoded protein is CASSYDGPGGPHEQYF.